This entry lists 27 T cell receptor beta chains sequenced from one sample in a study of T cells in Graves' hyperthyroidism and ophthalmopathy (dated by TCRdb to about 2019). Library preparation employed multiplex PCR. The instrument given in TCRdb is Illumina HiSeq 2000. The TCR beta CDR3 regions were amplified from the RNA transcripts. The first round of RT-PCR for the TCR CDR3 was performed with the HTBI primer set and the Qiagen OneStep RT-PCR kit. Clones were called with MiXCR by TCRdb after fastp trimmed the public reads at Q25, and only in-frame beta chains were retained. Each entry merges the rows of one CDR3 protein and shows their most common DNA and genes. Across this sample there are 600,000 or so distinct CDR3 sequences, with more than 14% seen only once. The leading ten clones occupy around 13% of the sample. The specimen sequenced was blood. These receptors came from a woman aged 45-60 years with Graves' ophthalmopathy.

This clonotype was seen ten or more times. The CDR3 sequence is CASSLALPGQGSYEQYF. In nucleotides, the CDR3 is TGCGCCAGCAGCTTGGCACTTCCCGGACAGGGCTCCTACGAGCAGTACTTC. The J gene is TRBJ2-7, the V gene TRBV5-1; 8 positions agree with TRBD1. V lost 0 bases to trimming and J lost 0 bases; unmatched junction nucleotides: 8. The CDR3 spans 17 residues. CDR1 is SGHRS, CDR2 YFSETQ, per germline.

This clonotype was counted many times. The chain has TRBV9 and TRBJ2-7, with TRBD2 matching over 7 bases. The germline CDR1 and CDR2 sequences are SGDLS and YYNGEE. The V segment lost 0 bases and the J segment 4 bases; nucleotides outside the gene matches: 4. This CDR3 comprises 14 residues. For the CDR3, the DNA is TGTGCCAGCAGCGTAGGGCTAGCGGCATACGAGCAGTACTTC. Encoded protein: CASSVGLAAYEQYF.

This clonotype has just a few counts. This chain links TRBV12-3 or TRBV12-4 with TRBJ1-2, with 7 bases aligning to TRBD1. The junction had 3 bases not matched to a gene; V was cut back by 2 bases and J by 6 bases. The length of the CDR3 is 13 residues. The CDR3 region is CASSLNRGDGYTF. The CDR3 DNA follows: TGTGCCAGCAGTTTAAACAGGGGTGATGGCTACACCTTC.

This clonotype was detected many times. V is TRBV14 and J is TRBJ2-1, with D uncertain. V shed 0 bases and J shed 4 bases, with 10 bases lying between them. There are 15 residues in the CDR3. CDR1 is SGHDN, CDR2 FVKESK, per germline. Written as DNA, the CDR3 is TGTGCCAGCAGCCAAGATCGGGTTTTATACAATGAGCAGTTCTTC. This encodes CASSQDRVLYNEQFF.

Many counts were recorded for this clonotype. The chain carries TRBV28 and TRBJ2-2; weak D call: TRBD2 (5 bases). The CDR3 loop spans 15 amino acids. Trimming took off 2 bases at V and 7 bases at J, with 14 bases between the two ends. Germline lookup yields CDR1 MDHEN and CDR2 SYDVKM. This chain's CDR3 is CASSLAPLGVGELFF. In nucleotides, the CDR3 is TGTGCCAGCAGTTTAGCCCCACTAGGCGTCGGGGAGCTGTTTTTT.

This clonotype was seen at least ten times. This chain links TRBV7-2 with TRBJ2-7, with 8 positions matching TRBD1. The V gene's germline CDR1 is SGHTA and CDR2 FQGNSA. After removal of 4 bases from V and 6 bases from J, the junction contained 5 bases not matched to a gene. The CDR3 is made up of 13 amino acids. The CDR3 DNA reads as TGTGCCAGCAGCTCCCGGACAGGGCTCGAGCAGTACTTC. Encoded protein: CASSSRTGLEQYF.

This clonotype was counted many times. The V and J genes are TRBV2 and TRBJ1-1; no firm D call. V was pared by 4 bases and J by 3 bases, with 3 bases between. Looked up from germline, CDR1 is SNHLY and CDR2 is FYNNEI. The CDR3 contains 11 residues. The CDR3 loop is CASSGYTEAFF. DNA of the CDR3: TGTGCCAGCAGTGGTTACACTGAAGCTTTCTTT.

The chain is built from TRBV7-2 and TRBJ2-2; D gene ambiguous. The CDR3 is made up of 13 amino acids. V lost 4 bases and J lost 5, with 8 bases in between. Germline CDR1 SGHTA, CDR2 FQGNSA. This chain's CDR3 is CASSSQQTGELFF. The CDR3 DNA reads TGTGCCAGCAGCTCGCAACAGACCGGGGAGCTGTTTTTT.

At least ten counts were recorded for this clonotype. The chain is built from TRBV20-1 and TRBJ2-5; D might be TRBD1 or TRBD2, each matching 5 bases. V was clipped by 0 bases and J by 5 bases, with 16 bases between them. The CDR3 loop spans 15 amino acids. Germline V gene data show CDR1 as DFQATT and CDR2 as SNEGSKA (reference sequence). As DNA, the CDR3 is TGCAGTGCTAGAGATCTGGGGACCGGTGGGGAGACCCAGTACTTC. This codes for CSARDLGTGGETQYF.

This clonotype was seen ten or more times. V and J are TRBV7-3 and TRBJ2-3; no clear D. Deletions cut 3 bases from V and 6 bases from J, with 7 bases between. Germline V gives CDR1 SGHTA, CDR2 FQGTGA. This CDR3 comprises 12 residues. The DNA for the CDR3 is TGTGCCAGCAGCTTGGGCGTTGATACGCAGTATTTT. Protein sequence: CASSLGVDTQYF.

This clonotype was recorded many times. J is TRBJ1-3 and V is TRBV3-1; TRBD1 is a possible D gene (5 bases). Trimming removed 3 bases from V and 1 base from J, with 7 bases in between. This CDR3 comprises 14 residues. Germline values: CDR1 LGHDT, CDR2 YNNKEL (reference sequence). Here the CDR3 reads CASSHTGSGNTIYF. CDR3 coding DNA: TGTGCCAGCAGCCACACAGGATCTGGAAACACCATATATTTT. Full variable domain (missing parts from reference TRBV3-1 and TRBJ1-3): DTAVSQTPKYLVTQMGNDKSIKCEQNLGHDTMYWYKQDSKKFLKIMFSYNNKELIINETVPNRFSPKSPDKAHLNLHINSLELGDSAVYFCASSHTGSGNTIYFGEGSWLTVV.

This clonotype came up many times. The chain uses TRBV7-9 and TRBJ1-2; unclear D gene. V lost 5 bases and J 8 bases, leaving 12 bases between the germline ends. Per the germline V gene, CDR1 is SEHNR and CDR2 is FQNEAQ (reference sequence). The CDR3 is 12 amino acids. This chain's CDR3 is CASSREAGGYTF. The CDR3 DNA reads TGTGCCAGCAGCCGAGAAGCGGGGGGCTACACCTTC.

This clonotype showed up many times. CDR3 DNA sequence: TGTGCCAGCAGTAGGCGGGGACAGGGGGCGGGCACCGGGGAGCTGTTTTTT. Translating gives CASSRRGQGAGTGELFF. This sequence joins TRBV2 and TRBJ2-2; 12 nucleotides align to TRBD1. V lost 5 bases and J lost 4; bases outside the gene matches: 8. Germline V CDR1 and CDR2: SNHLY, FYNNEI. The CDR3 is 17 residues long.

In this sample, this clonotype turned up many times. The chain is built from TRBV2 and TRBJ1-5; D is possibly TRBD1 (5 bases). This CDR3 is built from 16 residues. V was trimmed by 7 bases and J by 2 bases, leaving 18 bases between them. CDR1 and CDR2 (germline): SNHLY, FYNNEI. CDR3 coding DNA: TGTGCCAGCAAGCGGGGCTTAAATTTGGGCAATCAGCCCCAGCATTTT. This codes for CASKRGLNLGNQPQHF.

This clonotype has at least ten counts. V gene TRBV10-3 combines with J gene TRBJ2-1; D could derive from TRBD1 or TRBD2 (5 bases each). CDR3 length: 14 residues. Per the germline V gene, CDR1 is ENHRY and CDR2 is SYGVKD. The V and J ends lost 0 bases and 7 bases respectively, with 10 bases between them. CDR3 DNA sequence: TGTGCCATCAGTGAGTCGGAGTGGGGGAATGAGCAGTTCTTC. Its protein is CAISESEWGNEQFF.

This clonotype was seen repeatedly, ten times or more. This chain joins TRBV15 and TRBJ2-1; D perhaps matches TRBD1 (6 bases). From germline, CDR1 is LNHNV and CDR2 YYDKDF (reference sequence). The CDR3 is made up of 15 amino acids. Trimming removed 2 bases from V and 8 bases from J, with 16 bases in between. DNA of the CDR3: TGTGCCACCAGCAGAACGGGACAACCGTACTATGAGCAGTTCTTC. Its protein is CATSRTGQPYYEQFF.

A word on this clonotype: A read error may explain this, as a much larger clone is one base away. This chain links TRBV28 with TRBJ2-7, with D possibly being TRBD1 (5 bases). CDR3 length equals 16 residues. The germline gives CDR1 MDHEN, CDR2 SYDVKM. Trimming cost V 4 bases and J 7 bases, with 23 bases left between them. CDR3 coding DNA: TGTGCCAGCAGTTGGGGCGTACAGGTGCACTACAATGAGCAGTACTTC. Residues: CASSWGVQVHYNEQYF.

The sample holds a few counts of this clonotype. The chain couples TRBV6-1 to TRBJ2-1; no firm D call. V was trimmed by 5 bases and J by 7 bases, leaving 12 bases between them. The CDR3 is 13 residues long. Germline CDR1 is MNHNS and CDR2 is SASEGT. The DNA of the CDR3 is TGTGCCAGCAGTTGGGTGAAGTCTAATGAGCAGTTCTTC. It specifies CASSWVKSNEQFF.

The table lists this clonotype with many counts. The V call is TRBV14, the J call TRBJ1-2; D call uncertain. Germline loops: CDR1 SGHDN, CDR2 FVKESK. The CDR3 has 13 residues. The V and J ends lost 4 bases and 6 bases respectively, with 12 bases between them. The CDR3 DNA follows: TGTGCCAGCAGCCGGCGCCTGGGCGATGGCTACACCTTC. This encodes CASSRRLGDGYTF.

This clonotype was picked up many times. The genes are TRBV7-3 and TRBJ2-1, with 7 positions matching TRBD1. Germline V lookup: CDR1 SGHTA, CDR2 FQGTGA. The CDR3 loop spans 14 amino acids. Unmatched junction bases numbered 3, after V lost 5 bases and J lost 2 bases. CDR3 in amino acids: CASSRDRAYNEQFF. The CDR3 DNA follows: TGTGCCAGCAGCCGAGACAGGGCCTACAATGAGCAGTTCTTC. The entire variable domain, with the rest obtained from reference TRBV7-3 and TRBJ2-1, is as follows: GAGVSQTPSNKVTEKGKYVELRCDPISGHTALYWYRQSLGQGPEFLIYFQGTGAADDSGLPNDRFFAVRPEGSVSTLKIQRTERGDSAVYLCASSRDRAYNEQFFGPGTRLTVL.

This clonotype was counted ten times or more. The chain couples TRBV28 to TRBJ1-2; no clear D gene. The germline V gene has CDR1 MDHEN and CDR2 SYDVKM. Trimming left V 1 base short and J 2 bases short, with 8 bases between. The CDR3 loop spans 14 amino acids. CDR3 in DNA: TGTGCCAGCAGTTTATTGGACGGAAACTATGGCTACACCTTC. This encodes CASSLLDGNYGYTF.

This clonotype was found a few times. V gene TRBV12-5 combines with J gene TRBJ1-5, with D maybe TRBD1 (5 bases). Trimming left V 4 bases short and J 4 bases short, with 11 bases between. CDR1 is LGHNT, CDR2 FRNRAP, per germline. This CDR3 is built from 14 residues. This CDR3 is CASGWRDGNQPQHF. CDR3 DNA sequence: TGTGCTAGTGGTTGGCGGGACGGAAATCAGCCCCAGCATTTT.

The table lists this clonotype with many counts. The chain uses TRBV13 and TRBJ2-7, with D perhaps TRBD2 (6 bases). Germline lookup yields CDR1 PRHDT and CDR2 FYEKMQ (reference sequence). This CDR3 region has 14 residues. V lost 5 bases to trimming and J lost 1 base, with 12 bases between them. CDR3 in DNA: TGTGCCAGCAGCAGCCGGGACTTGTCCTACGAGCAGTACTTC. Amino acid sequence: CASSSRDLSYEQYF.

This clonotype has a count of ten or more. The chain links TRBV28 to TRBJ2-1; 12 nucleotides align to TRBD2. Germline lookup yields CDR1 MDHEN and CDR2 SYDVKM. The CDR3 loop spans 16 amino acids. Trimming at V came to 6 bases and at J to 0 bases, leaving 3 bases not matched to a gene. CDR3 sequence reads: CASRWTSGTSYNEQFF. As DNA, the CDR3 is TGTGCCAGCAGATGGACTAGCGGGACCTCCTACAATGAGCAGTTCTTC.

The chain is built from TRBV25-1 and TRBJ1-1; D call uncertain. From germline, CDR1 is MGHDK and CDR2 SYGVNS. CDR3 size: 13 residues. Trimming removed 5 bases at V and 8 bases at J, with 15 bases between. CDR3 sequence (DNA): TGTGCCAGCAGTCCAAATAGCCCGGGAGAAGCTTTCTTT. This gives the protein CASSPNSPGEAFF.

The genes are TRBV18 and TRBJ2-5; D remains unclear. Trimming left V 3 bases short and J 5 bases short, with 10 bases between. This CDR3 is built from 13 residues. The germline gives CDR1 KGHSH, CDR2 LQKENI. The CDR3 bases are TGTGCCAGCTCACCCACCTATACGGAGACCCAGTACTTC. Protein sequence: CASSPTYTETQYF.

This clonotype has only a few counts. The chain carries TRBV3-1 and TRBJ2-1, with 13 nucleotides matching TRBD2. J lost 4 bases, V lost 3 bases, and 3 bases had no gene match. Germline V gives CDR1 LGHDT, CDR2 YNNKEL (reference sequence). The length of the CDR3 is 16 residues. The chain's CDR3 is CASSQQLAGGYNEQFF. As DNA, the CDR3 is TGTGCCAGCAGCCAGCAACTAGCGGGAGGGTACAATGAGCAGTTCTTC.